A single sample gave rise to the 17 T cell receptor beta chains below, sequenced in a study of graft-versus-host responses after intestinal transplantation. Clones were sequenced by immunoSEQ multiplex PCR, and TCRdb holds only the in-frame ones, with some missing. The table shows just under 100,000 clones, with approximately 92% occurring only once. Sequencing was performed on PBMCs, taken about 450 days after intestinal transplant. The receptor set was obtained from a human patient who received an intestinal transplant, so some T cells may come from the graft donor.

The chain links TRBV6-5 to TRBJ1-4; D is undetermined. The CDR3 contains 11 residues. Between the trimmed V and J ends, which lost 2 bases and 5 bases, there was a span of 0 bases. Germline loops: CDR1 MNHEY, CDR2 SVGAGI. The CDR3 DNA follows: TGTGCCAGCAGTTACAATGAAAAACTGTTTTTT. Encoded protein: CASSYNEKLFF.

The gene calls are TRBV6-5 and TRBJ1-6, with D possibly being TRBD1 (6 bases). The CDR3 extends over 13 amino acids. Looked up from germline, CDR1 is MNHEY and CDR2 is SVGAGI. Trimming left V 8 bases short and J 9 bases short, with 14 bases between. The CDR3 is CASVGKGGSPLHF. In DNA form, the CDR3 reads TGTGCCAGCGTCGGGAAGGGGGGTTCACCCCTCCACTTT.

This chain connects TRBV10-1 to TRBJ1-3, with a tentative D call TRBD1 (6 bases). Trimming took off 5 bases at V and 7 bases at J, with 18 bases between the two ends. Per germline, CDR1 WNHNN and CDR2 SYGVQD (reference sequence). The CDR3 runs to 15 residues. CDR3 sequence: CASSFPTGKPNTIYF. The CDR3 DNA is TGCGCCAGCAGTTTCCCAACAGGGAAGCCCAACACCATATATTTT.

This clone was counted only a few times. The rearrangement links TRBV6-4 to TRBJ1-4; 8 bases fit TRBD1. The CDR3 has 14 residues. Trimming cost V 5 bases and J 5 bases; bases outside gene matches: 4. Germline V CDR1 and CDR2: MRHNA, SNTAGT. DNA for the CDR3: TGTGCCAGCAGTCCAGGGGGCGCAAATGAAAAACTGTTTTTT. It codes for CASSPGGANEKLFF.

Of note for this clone: One end of the junction is discordant with germline, which a read error may explain. This chain links TRBV27 with TRBJ1-1; perhaps TRBD1 as D (5 bases). The CDR3 contains 12 residues. CDR1 is MNHEY and CDR2 is SMNVEV in the germline V gene (reference sequence). CDR3 sequence reads: CANSSPPGGAFF. For the CDR3, the DNA is TGTGCCAACAGTTCGCCACCTGGGGGAGCTTTCTTT.

The gene calls are TRBV9 and TRBJ1-3; D is possibly TRBD1 (6 bases). The germline V and J ends were trimmed by 0 bases and 6 bases, with 13 bases remaining between them. CDR3 length equals 15 residues. CDR1 SGDLS and CDR2 YYNGEE come from the germline V gene. CDR3 nucleotide sequence: TGTGCCAGCAGCGTAGATGGCAGGGGAGTAAACACCATATATTTT. Its translation: CASSVDGRGVNTIYF. The variable domain in full, with the rest retrieved from reference TRBV9 and TRBJ1-3, is DSGVTQTPKHLITATGQRVTLRCSPRSGDLSVYWYQQSLDQGLQFLIQYYNGEERAKGNILERFSAQQFPDLHSELNLSSLELGDSALYFCASSVDGRGVNTIYFGEGSWLTVV.

The chain is built from TRBV18 and TRBJ1-2; weak D call: TRBD1 (6 bases). Trimming cost V 2 bases and J 2 bases, with 15 bases left between them. Germline loops: CDR1 KGHSH, CDR2 LQKENI. The CDR3 covers 16 residues. Here the CDR3 reads CASSPIRDTFNYGYTF. Written as DNA, the CDR3 is TGTGCCAGCTCACCAATCCGGGACACCTTCAACTATGGCTACACCTTC.

The rearrangement joins TRBV21-1 to TRBJ2-4. TRBV21-1 is annotated as a pseudogene. The CDR3 totals 16 residues. The CDR3 region is CASSKRFRTAKNIQYF. CDR3 nucleotide sequence: TGTGCCAGCAGCAAAAGGTTTCGCACCGCCAAAAACATTCAGTACTTC.

The chain joins TRBV9 to TRBJ1-1; D might be TRBD1 (5 bases). The germline V gene encodes CDR1 SGDLS and CDR2 YYNGEE. Trimming removed 3 bases from V and 1 base from J, with 13 bases in between. The CDR3 runs 15 residues. Here the CDR3 reads CASSAANQGNTEAFF. The CDR3 region has the DNA TGTGCCAGCAGCGCAGCTAACCAGGGGAACACTGAAGCTTTCTTT.

The V call is TRBV15, the J call TRBJ1-3; D is ambiguous. In germline, CDR1 is LNHNV, CDR2 YYDKDF (reference sequence). Trimming pared 5 bases from V and 0 bases from J, leaving 8 bases between. The CDR3 covers 14 residues. The CDR3 DNA follows: TGTGCCACCAGCCGCCACGGCTCTGGAAACACCATATATTTT. Translated: CATSRHGSGNTIYF.

The CDR3 protein is CASSEWTESTDTQYF. Written as DNA, the CDR3 is TGTGCCAGCAGTGAATGGACAGAGAGCACAGATACGCAGTATTTT. The chain uses TRBV2 and TRBJ2-3; TRBD1 might be the D (6 bases). This CDR3 spans 15 amino acids. V gave up 2 bases and J gave up 0 bases, with 9 bases separating them. Germline CDR1 SNHLY, CDR2 FYNNEI.

The chain combines TRBV6-1 with TRBJ1-3; D unresolved. CDR1 MNHNS and CDR2 SASEGT come from the germline V gene. V lost 8 bases and J lost 2, with 16 bases in between. This CDR3 region has 15 residues. The chain's CDR3 is CASSPGPNPGNTIYF. The CDR3 DNA reads as TGTGCCAGCTCCCCCGGACCCAATCCTGGAAACACCATATATTTT.

The chain has TRBV6-5 and TRBJ1-1, with 7 bases fitting TRBD1. V lost 2 bases to trimming and J lost 0 bases; unmatched junction nucleotides: 6. The CDR3 is made up of 16 amino acids. Per the germline V gene, CDR1 is MNHEY and CDR2 is SVGAGI. The DNA of the CDR3 is TGTGCCAGCAGTTACCGAAACAGGGGAGTGAACACTGAAGCTTTCTTT. It translates to CASSYRNRGVNTEAFF.

Regarding this clone: Germline and junction disagree at one end, which may indicate a read error. The chain recombines TRBV7-7 with TRBJ1-4, with D hard to call. The CDR3 length is 15 residues. Per the germline V gene, CDR1 is SSHAT and CDR2 is FNYEAQ (reference sequence). This chain's CDR3 is CASSLSFEKNEKLFF. CDR3 nucleotides: TGTGCTAGCAGCTTGTCCTTCGAAAAAAATGAAAAACTGTTTTTT.

This clone was observed once. J is TRBJ2-7 and V is TRBV6-5, with TRBD2 as a possible D gene (6 bases). Per the germline V gene, CDR1 is MNHEY and CDR2 is SVGAGI. V was pared by 2 bases and J by 0 bases, with 8 bases between. The length of the CDR3 is 14 residues. The CDR3 spells CASSYGTYSYEQYF. The CDR3 nucleotides are TGTGCCAGCAGTTACGGGACTTACTCCTACGAGCAGTACTTC.

V is TRBV5-1 and J is TRBJ1-2, with D hard to call. Trimming took off 0 bases at V and 8 bases at J, with 8 bases between the two ends. Germline lookup yields CDR1 SGHRS and CDR2 YFSETQ. The CDR3 is 12 residues long. The CDR3 DNA reads as TGCGCCAGCAGCTTGGGAGGGCTGGGCTACACCTTC. It codes for CASSLGGLGYTF.

The chain uses TRBV7-4 and TRBJ2-1; D could derive from TRBD1 or TRBD2 (7 bases each). Per germline, CDR1 SGHVT and CDR2 SQSDAQ. The CDR3 length is 17 residues. V lost 5 bases to trimming and J lost 4 bases, with 21 bases between them. CDR3: CASSLRGPGLVYNEQFF. As DNA, the CDR3 is TGTGCCAGCAGCCTAAGGGGGCCCGGACTAGTTTACAATGAGCAGTTCTTC.